Listed here are 7 T cell receptor beta chains from one sample, sequenced in a study of OX40 agonist ivuxolimab in advanced cancers. Clones were sequenced by immunoSEQ multiplex PCR, and TCRdb holds only the in-frame ones, with some missing. The data contain some 45,000 clones, approximately 82% of them singletons. The input for sequencing was CD4+ or CD8+ T cells sorted from blood, taken in a trial of the OX40 agonist ivuxolimab. The receptors come from an adult with an advanced solid tumor such as melanoma, head and neck, liver or kidney cancer.

This clone has just one count. The CDR3 spells CASSGGLAVSYEQYF. In nucleotides, the CDR3 is TGTGCCAGCTCGGGGGGACTAGCGGTTTCCTACGAGCAGTACTTC. The chain joins TRBV6-5 to TRBJ2-7, with TRBD2 identical over 11 bases. J lost 1 base, V lost 8 bases, and 7 bases had no gene match. The germline gives CDR1 MNHEY, CDR2 SVGAGI. The CDR3 has 15 amino acids.

V is TRBV5-1 and J is TRBJ2-5; D ambiguous. Germline values: CDR1 SGHRS, CDR2 YFSETQ. The V and J ends lost 0 bases and 1 base respectively, with 10 bases between them. The CDR3 runs 15 residues. For the CDR3, the DNA is TGCGCCAGCAGCTTGGCCCCAGGCTCCCAAGAGACCCAGTACTTC. This gives the protein CASSLAPGSQETQYF.

The chain links TRBV7-2 to TRBJ1-3; a possible D gene is TRBD1 (5 bases). The CDR3 runs to 15 residues. With 7 bases removed from V and 0 bases from J, the gap between germline ends came to 13 bases. In germline, CDR1 is SGHTA, CDR2 FQGNSA. The CDR3 DNA reads as TGTGCCAGCACCGAGCAGGGCTACTCTGGAAACACCATATATTTT. Translation: CASTEQGYSGNTIYF.

V and J are TRBV7-9 and TRBJ2-2, with a weak D call TRBD2 (6 bases). Trimming removed 1 base at V and 7 bases at J, with 13 bases between. The V gene's germline CDR1 is SEHNR and CDR2 FQNEAQ (reference sequence). The CDR3 consists of 15 residues. Here the CDR3 reads CASSLVEGYDGELFF. CDR3 DNA sequence: TGTGCCAGCAGCTTAGTGGAGGGGTACGACGGGGAGCTGTTTTTT.

This clone has only one observation. The chain combines TRBV27 with TRBJ2-1, with D possibly being TRBD1 (6 bases). Germline CDR1 MNHEY, CDR2 SMNVEV (reference sequence). The CDR3 covers 15 residues. V shed 5 bases and J shed 2 bases, with 13 bases lying between them. The CDR3 DNA is TGTGCCAGCAGTACCTGGGACACCCCCTACAATGAGCAGTTCTTC. Residues: CASSTWDTPYNEQFF.

The chain uses TRBV28 and TRBJ2-7, with a weak D call TRBD2 (6 bases). Germline V CDR1 and CDR2: MDHEN, SYDVKM. CDR3 length: 15 residues. Trimming pared 2 bases from V and 0 bases from J, leaving 11 bases between. The chain's CDR3 is CASSLQRGSSYEQYF. The DNA of the CDR3 is TGTGCCAGCAGTTTACAACGGGGGAGCTCCTACGAGCAGTACTTC.

This chain links TRBV6-6 with TRBJ2-7; 7 positions agree with TRBD1. The trim removed 4 bases at V and 5 bases at J, leaving 8 bases unmatched. Germline V CDR1 and CDR2: MNHNY, SVGAGI (reference sequence). This CDR3 is 14 amino acids long. CDR3 region: CASSSADRDHEQYF. The DNA of the CDR3 is TGTGCCAGCAGTTCCGCCGACAGGGACCACGAGCAGTACTTC.